This T cell receptor (beta chain) derives from a study of T cells in Graves' hyperthyroidism and ophthalmopathy. The V and J ends lost 2 bases and 2 bases, in that order; junction bases with no gene match: 3. CDR1 is MNHNY, CDR2 SVGAGI, per germline (reference sequence). The CDR3 totals 15 residues. Disease lasting under 3 months, a NOSPECS grade of at least 4, and a Clinical Activity Score of at least 3 were features of the ophthalmopathy patients. TCR beta CDR3 regions were amplified from RNA transcripts. First-round RT-PCR of the TCR CDR3 relied on the HTBI primer set. TCRdb ran MiXCR on the multiplex PCR reads and lists one entry per CDR3 protein. Among about 270,000 distinct CDR3 sequences listed, approximately 21% were seen once.

Sequences were obtained from blood. The source is a man aged 25 to 40 with Graves' ophthalmopathy. This sequence joins TRBV6-6 and TRBJ2-3, with 8 bases matching TRBD2. CDR3 residues: CASSYRSGNTDTQYF. The CDR3, as DNA: TGTGCCAGCAGTTACCGTAGCGGGAACACAGATACGCAGTATTTT.